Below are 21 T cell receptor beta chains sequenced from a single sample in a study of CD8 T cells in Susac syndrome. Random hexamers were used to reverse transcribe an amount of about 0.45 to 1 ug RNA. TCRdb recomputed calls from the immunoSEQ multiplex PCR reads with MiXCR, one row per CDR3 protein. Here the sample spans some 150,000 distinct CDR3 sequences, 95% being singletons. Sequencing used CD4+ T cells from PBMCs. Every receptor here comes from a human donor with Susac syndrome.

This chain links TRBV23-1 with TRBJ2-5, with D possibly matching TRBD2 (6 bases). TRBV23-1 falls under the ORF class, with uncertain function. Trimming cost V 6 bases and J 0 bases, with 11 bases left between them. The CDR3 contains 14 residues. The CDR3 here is CASRASGYQETQYF. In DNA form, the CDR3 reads TGCGCCAGCAGGGCGAGCGGGTACCAAGAGACCCAGTACTTC.

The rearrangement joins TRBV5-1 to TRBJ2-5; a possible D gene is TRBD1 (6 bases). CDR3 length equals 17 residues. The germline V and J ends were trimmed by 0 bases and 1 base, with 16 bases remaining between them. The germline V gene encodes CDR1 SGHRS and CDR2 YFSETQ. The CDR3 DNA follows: TGCGCCAGCAGCTTGGACCCGACAGGCGTCGGCCAAGAGACCCAGTACTTC. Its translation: CASSLDPTGVGQETQYF.

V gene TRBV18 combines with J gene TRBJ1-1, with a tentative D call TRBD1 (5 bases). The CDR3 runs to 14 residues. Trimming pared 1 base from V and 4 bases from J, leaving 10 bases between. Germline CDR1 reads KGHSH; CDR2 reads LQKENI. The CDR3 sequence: CASSPQSGFTEAFF. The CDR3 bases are TGTGCCAGCTCACCACAATCAGGGTTCACTGAAGCTTTCTTT.

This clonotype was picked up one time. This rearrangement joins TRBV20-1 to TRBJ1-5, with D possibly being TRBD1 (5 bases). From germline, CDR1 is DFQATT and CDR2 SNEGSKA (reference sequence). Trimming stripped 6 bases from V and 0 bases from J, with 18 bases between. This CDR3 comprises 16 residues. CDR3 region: CSAEGQGAYSNQPQHF. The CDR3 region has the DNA TGCAGTGCCGAGGGGCAGGGCGCATATAGCAATCAGCCCCAGCATTTT.

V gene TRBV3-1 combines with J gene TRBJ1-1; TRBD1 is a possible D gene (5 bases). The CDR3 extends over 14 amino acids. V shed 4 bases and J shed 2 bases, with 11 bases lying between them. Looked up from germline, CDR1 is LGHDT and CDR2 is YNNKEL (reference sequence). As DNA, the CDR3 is TGTGCCAGCAGCCGGGGGGAAACCAACACTGAAGCTTTCTTT. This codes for CASSRGETNTEAFF.

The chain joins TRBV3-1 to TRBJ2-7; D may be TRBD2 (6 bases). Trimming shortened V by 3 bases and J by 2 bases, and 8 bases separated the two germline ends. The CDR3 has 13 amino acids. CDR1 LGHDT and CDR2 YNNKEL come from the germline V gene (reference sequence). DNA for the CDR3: TGTGCCAGCAGCCAGCGGGGTGCCTACGAGCAGTACTTC. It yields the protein CASSQRGAYEQYF.

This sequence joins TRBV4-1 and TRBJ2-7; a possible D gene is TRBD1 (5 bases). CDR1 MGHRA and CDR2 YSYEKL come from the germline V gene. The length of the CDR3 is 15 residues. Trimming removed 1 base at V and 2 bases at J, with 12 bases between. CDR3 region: CASSQADGQAYEQYF. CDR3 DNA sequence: TGCGCCAGCAGCCAAGCGGACGGACAAGCCTACGAGCAGTACTTC.

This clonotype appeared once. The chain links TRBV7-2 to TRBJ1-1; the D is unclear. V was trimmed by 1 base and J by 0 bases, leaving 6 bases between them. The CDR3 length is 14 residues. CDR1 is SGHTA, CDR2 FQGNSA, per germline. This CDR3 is CASSLVALNTEAFF. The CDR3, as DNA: TGTGCCAGCAGCTTAGTCGCATTGAACACTGAAGCTTTCTTT.

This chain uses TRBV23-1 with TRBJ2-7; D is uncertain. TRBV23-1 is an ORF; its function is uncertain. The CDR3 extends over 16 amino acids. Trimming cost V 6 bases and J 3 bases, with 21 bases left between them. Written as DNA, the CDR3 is TGCGCCAGCAGGCCCAACCCACTGAGGCCGCTCTACGAGCAGTACTTC. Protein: CASRPNPLRPLYEQYF.

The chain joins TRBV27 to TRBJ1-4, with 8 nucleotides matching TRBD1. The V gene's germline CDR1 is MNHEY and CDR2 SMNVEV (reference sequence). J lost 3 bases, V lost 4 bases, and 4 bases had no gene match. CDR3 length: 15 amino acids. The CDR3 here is CASSSQGAANEKLFF. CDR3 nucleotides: TGTGCCAGCAGTTCGCAGGGGGCAGCTAATGAAAAACTGTTTTTT. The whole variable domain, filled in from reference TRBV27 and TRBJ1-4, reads EAQVTQNPRYLITVTGKKLTVTCSQNMNHEYMSWYRQDPGLGLRQIYYSMNVEVTDKGDVPEGYKVSRKEKRNFPLILESPSPNQTSLYFCASSSQGAANEKLFFGSGTQLSVL.

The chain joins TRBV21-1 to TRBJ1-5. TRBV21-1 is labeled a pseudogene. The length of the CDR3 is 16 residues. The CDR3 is CASSNRGDSDNQPQHF. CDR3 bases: TGTGCCAGCAGCAATCGGGGAGATTCGGACAATCAGCCCCAGCATTTT.

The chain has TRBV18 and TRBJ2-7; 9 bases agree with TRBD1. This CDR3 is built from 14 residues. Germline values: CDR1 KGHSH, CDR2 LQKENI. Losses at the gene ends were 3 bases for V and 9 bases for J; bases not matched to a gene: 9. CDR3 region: CASSPSGQGHGQYF. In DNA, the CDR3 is TGTGCCAGCTCACCTTCCGGACAGGGGCATGGGCAGTACTTC.

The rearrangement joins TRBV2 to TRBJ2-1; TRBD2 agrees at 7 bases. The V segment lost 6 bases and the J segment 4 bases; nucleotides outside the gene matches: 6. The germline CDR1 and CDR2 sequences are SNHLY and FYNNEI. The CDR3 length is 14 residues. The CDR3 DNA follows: TGTGCCAGCAGCGGTAGCGGGTTGTACAATGAGCAGTTCTTC. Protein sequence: CASSGSGLYNEQFF.

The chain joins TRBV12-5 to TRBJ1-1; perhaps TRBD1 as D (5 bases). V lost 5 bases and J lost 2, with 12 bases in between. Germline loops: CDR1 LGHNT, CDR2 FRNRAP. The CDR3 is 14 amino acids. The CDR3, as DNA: TGTGCTAGTGGTCCTGATACAGGTAACACTGAAGCTTTCTTT. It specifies CASGPDTGNTEAFF.

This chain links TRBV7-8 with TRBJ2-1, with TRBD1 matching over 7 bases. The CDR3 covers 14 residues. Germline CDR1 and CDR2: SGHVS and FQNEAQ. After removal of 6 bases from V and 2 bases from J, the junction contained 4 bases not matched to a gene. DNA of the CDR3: TGTGCCAGCAGTCCGAGGGGGCCCTACAATGAGCAGTTCTTC. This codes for CASSPRGPYNEQFF.

CDR3 nucleotides: TGCAGCGGGGAGACAGGGAACTATGGCTACACCTTC. This codes for CSGETGNYGYTF. The chain carries TRBV29-1 and TRBJ1-2, with TRBD1 matching over 7 bases. This CDR3 comprises 12 residues. V shed 7 bases, J shed 2 bases, and the junction held 4 bases outside the gene matches. In germline, CDR1 is SQVTM, CDR2 ANQGSEA.

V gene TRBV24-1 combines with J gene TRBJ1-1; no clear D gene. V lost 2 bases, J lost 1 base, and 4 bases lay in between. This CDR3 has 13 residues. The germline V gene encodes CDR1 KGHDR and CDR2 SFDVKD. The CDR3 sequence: CATSDYTNTEAFF. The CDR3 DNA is TGTGCCACCAGTGATTATACGAACACTGAAGCTTTCTTT.

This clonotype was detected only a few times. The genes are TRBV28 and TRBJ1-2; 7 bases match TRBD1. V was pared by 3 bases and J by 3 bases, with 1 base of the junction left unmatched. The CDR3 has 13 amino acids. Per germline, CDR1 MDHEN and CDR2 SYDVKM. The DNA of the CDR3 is TGTGCCAGCAGTTTGGGGACAGACTATGGCTACACCTTC. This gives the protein CASSLGTDYGYTF.

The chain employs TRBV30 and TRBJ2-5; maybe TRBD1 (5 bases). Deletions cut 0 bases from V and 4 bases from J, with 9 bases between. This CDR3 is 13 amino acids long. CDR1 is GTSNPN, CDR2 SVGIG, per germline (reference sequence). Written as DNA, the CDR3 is TGTGCCTGGAGTGTACGAAGGGGAGAGACCCAGTACTTC. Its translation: CAWSVRRGETQYF.

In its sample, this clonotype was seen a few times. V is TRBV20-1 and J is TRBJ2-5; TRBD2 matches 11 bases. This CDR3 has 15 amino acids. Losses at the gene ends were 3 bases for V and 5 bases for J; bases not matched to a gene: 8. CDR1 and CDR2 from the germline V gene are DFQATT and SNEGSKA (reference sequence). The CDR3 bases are TGCAGTGCTAGTTCTAGCGGGGGGAGGTTGGAGACCCAGTACTTC. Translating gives CSASSSGGRLETQYF.

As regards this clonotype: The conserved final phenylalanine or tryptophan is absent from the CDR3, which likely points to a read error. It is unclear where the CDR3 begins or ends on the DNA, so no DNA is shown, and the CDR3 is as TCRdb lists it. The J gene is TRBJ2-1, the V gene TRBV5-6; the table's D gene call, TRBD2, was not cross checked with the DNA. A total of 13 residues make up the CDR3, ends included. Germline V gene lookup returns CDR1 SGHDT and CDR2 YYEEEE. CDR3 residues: CASSRPSAETREI.